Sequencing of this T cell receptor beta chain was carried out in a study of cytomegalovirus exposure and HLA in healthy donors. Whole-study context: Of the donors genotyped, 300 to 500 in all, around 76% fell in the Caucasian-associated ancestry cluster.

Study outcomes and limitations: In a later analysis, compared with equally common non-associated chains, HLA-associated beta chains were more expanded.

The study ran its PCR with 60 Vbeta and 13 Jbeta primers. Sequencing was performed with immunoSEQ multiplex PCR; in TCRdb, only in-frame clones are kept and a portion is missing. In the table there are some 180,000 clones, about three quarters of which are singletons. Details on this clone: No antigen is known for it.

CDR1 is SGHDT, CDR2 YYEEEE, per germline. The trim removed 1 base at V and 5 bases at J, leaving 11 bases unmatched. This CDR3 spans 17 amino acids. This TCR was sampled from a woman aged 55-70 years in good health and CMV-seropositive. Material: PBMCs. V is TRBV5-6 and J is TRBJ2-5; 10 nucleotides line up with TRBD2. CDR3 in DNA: TGTGCCAGCAGCTTGTTTCTAGCGGGGGCCCCGGAGGAGACCCAGTACTTC. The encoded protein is CASSLFLAGAPEETQYF.